The sequence of this T cell receptor (beta chain) was determined in a study of CD8+CD57+ T cells in acquired aplastic anemia (dated by TCRdb to about 2018). For the study in its entirety: A mean of roughly 3.2 ug of DNA, ranging from roughly 0.18 to 30 ug, was extracted from sorted CD4+ and CD8+ cells. CD8+CD57+ expansion was defined as frequency above the mean frequency observed in healthy subjects. Overall results and qualifications from the work: Between patients and healthy controls, no significant difference in CD8+ Simpson's diversity was found (P=0.060). Over 25 CD8+ CDR3 sequences were found in both patients and controls but appeared to be highly expressed in patients and within the immunodominant clones of the patients.

Of note for this clonotype: Its antigen target is currently unknown. No per-base quality is available; no much larger clone lies one base away.

From its cysteine to its phenylalanine, the CDR3 spans 16 amino acids. Solely the CDR3 DNA is kept, with 48 bases framed from the first base. Trimming removed 8 bases from V and 4 bases from J, leaving 24 bases between the germline ends. Based on the germline V gene (reference sequence), the CDR1 and CDR2 sequences are DFQATT and SNEGSKA. TCR beta VDJ combination and CDR3 sequence profiling used genomic DNA as the template. An Illumina HiSeq 2000 was the platform used for TCR repertoire sequencing. Concerning the study's data processing: TRBV/TRBJ rearrangement plots, CDR3 size and DJ length profiles, and Simpson's diversity index were used to evaluate the repertoires. Whichever DNA sequence was most abundant in the deep sequencing data was defined as the immunodominant clone. CDR3 amino acid sequences were screened for sharing across subjects and were compared with published repertoires and the VDJdb database. The public reads were quality trimmed at Q25 with fastp and then assembled into clones with MiXCR by TCRdb, keeping productive beta chains. Each record represents a unique CDR3 protein, reported with the most common genes and DNA among its rows. The V and J calls reflect TCRdb's pipeline rather than the authors' work. This sample comprises approximately 80,000 distinct CDR3 sequences, under 80% of them detected only once. The leading ten clones occupy approximately 80% of the sample.

The patients picked for sequencing were ones in whom flow cytometry had shown an expansion of CD8+CD57+ cells. Every patient had a diagnosis of severe acquired aplastic anemia based on International Study of Aplastic Anemia and Agranulocytosis and Camitta criteria. No patient had received any therapy when blood was sampled. In this study, sorted CD4+ and CD8+ T cells from the blood of healthy subjects and of severe aplastic anemia patients had their TCR repertoires deep-sequenced. Patients were enrolled in the USA under clinicaltrials.gov protocols 00001620, 01623167, 00001397, 00071045, 00081523 and 00961064. Ficoll-Paque density gradient centrifugation was used to isolate peripheral blood mononuclear cells. Before DNA extraction, CD4+ and CD8+ T cells were sorted by FACS or by magnetic beads.

Sequenced sample: sorted CD4+, CD8+, or CD8+CD57+ T cells (not recorded which) from PBMCs. Here the chain combines TRBV20-1 and TRBJ2-1; the D gene is perhaps TRBD1 or TRBD2, as each covers 5 bases. This clonotype was obtained from a human donor with aplastic anemia. Here the CDR3 is given as CSLWGIFEGIYNEQFF. The sequenced DNA: TGCAGTTTATGGGGGATCTTTGAAGGGATATACAATGAGCAGTTCTTC.